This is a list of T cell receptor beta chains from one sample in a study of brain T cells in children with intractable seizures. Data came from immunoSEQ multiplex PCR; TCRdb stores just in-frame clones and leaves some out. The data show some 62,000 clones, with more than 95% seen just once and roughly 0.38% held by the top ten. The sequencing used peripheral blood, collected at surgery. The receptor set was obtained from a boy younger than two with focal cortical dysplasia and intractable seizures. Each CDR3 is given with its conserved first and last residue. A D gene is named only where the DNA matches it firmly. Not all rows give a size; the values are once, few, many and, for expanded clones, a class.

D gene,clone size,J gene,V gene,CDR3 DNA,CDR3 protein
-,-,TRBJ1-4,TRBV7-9,TGTGCCAGCAGCTCCGGGACTTACGCTAATGAAAAACTGTTTTTT,CASSSGTYANEKLFF
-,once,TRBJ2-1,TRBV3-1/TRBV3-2,TGTGCCAGCAGCCAAGTGGGTAGTAGTTGGGGTGAGCAGTTCTTC,CASSQVGSSWGEQFF
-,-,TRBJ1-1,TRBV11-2,TGTGCCAGCAGCCAGAACACTGAAGCTTTCTTT,CASSQNTEAFF
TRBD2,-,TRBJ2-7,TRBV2,TGTGCCAGCAGTGCCGGGACTAGCGGATCCTACGAGCAGTACTTC,CASSAGTSGSYEQYF
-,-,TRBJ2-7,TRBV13,TGTGCCAGCAGCCCCTCTAGCGAATACGAGCAGTACTTC,CASSPSSEYEQYF
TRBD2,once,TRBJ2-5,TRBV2,TGTGCCAGCAGTGAAAGCGGGGGGCCCGGGTGGACCCAGTACTTC,CASSESGGPGWTQYF
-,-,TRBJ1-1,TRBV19,TGTGCCAGTAGTATAGTGGACGGTGAAGCTTTCTTT,CASSIVDGEAFF
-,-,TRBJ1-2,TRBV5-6,TGTGCCAGCAGCCCCCTCGGGCAGTTTAACTATGGCTACACCTTC,CASSPLGQFNYGYTF
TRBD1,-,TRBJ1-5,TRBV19,TGTGCCAGTAGTCCGGTTGACAGGGGCCTTCAGCCCCAGCATTTT,CASSPVDRGLQPQHF
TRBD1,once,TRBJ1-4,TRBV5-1,TGCGCCAGCAGCTTGGGGAACAGGGACAGGAGTGGTGAAAAACTGTTTTTT,CASSLGNRDRSGEKLFF
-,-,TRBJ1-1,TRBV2,TGTGCCAGCAGTGCCCACCGGAACACTGAAGCTTTCTTT,CASSAHRNTEAFF
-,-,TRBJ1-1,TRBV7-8,TGTGCCAGCAGTGGGGGCACCAACACTGAAGCTTTCTTT,CASSGGTNTEAFF
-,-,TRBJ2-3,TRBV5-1,TGCGCCAGCAGCTTGGAAGGCAGGACATACACAGATACGCAGTATTTT,CASSLEGRTYTDTQYF
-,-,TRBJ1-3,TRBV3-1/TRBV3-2,TGTGCCAGCAGCCACGCGGCGGGGTCTGGAAACACCATATATTTT,CASSHAAGSGNTIYF
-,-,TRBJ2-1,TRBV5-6,TGTGCCAGCAGGGCCCTAGCTACACAATCTCGACGAAATGAGCAGTTCTTC,CASRALATQSRRNEQFF
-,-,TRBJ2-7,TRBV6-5,TGTGCCAGCGGGCGACAGATAGACATCTACGAGCAGTACTTC,CASGRQIDIYEQYF
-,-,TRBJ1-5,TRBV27,TGTGCCAGCAGCGGGTCCTACTACAATCAGCCCCAGCATTTT,CASSGSYYNQPQHF
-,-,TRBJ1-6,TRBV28,TGTGCCAGCAGTTTTAGCTTGGGGCAGACTAATTCACCCCTCCACTTT,CASSFSLGQTNSPLHF